This TCR beta chain stems from a study of blood T cell repertoires in COVID-19. The wider study: T cells, B-cell-depleted T cells, or PBMCs supplied cDNA or gDNA.

Germline V CDR1 and CDR2: SGHVS, FQNEAQ. The CDR3 runs 13 residues. The J segment lost 5 bases and the V segment lost 5 bases, leaving 5 bases of the junction unmatched. The assay was immunoSEQ multiplex PCR, and TCRdb's table has in-frame clones only and misses some. The data hold roughly 380,000 clones, with 85% observed a single time. This receptor was obtained from a woman aged 18 to 35 with acute or convalescent COVID-19. Sequenced material: peripheral blood. The J gene is TRBJ1-1, the V gene TRBV7-8; TRBD1 agrees at 7 bases. As DNA, the CDR3 is TGTGCCAGCAGCCTTACAGGGGCTACTGAAGCTTTCTTT. It encodes CASSLTGATEAFF.